This T cell receptor (beta chain) emerged from a study of cytomegalovirus exposure and HLA in healthy donors. Study at large: From donors who were HLA-typed, an early data release held 80 million to 95 million unique TCRs. Study-level points and caveats: Differences between HLA loci emerged in a later analysis of TCR association rates, with DRB1 most and HLA-C fewest. Earlier analysis looked at TCR beta V segments, and most were productive about 87% or about 30% of the time. Several top significant clusters appeared, in a later analysis, to be linked to common viral pathogens.

Primers: 60 Vbeta forward and 13 Jbeta reverse. Some clones are missing from TCRdb's copy, which holds only in-frame ones; the method was immunoSEQ multiplex PCR. The table lists some 200,000 clones, more than 75% of them singletons, with over 2.5% in the top ten. The CDR3 totals 14 residues. Trimming cost V 4 bases and J 6 bases, with 16 bases left between them. Germline values: CDR1 SGHDT, CDR2 YYEEEE. This clone has a handful of counts. Its antigen is still unknown. The chain has TRBV5-6 and TRBJ1-1; D perhaps matches TRBD1 (6 bases). The source is a woman between 45 and 60 years old in good health and CMV-seropositive. Sequencing was done on a sample of PBMCs. The CDR3 protein is CASSPSRDIPEAFF. DNA of the CDR3: TGTGCCAGCAGCCCGTCTCGGGACATTCCTGAAGCTTTCTTT.